This T cell receptor (beta chain) was retrieved from a study of T cells after posttransplantation cyclophosphamide. This clone has at least ten counts. V gave up 4 bases and J gave up 4 bases, with 19 bases separating them. The germline V gene has CDR1 MGHRA and CDR2 YSYEKL. This CDR3 contains 16 residues. The data were produced by immunoSEQ multiplex PCR, yet TCRdb's version contains in-frame clones alone and is incomplete. There are roughly 45,000 clones in the sample, none observed a single time. Input material: PBMCs. This TCR was sampled from a man aged 35-49 years in good health, CMV-negative, and a related stem cell transplant donor. The chain carries TRBV4-1 and TRBJ2-5; D uncertain. CDR3 sequence reads: CASSLDLSPHRETQYF. The CDR3, as DNA: TGCGCCAGCAGCCTAGACCTTAGCCCCCACCGAGAGACCCAGTACTTC.